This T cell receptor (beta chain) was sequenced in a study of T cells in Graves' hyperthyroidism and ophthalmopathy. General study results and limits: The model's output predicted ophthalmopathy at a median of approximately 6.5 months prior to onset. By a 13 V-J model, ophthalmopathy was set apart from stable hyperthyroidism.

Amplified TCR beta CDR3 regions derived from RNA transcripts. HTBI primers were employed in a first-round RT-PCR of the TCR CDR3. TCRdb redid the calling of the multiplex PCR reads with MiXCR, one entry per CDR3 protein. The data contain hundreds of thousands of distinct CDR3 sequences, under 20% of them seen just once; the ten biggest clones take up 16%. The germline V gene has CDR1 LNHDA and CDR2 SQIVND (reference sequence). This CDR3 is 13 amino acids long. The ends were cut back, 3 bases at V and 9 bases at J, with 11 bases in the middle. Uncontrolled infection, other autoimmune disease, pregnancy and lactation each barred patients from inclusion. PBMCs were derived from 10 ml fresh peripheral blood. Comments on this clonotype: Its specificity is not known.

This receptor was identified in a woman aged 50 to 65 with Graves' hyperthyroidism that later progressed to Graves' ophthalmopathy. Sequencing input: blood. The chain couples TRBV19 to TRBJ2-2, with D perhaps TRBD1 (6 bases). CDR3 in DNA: TGTGCCAGTAGTATTGGGGGCCCCCGGGAGCTGTTTTTT. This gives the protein CASSIGGPRELFF.